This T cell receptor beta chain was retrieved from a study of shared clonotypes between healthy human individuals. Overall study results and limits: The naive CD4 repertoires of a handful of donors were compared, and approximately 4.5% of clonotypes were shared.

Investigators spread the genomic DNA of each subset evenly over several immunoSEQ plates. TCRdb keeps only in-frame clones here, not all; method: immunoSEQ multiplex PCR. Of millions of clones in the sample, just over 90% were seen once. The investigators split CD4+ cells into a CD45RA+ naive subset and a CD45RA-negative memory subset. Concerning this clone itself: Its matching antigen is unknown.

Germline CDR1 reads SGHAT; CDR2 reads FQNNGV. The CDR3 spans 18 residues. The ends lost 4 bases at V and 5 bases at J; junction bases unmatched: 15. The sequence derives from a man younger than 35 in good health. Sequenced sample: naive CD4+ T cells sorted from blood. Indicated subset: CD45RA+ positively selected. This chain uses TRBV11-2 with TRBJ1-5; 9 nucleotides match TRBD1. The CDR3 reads CASSSYPGQGRRDQPQHF. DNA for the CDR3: TGTGCCAGCAGCTCATACCCGGGACAGGGTCGAAGGGATCAGCCCCAGCATTTT.